Following are 17 T cell receptor beta chains from one sample sequenced in a study of early T cells in non-severe SARS-CoV-2 infection. TCRdb passed the 5' RACE reads through MiXCR, listing each CDR3 protein once. Here the sample spans 60,000 or so distinct CDR3 sequences, around 13% being singletons. The sample was whole blood, taken at baseline. These receptors came from an adult who was a healthcare worker with PCR-confirmed SARS-CoV-2 infection or an uninfected control (not recorded which).

The sample holds a few counts of this clonotype. The genes are TRBV28 and TRBJ2-4, with a possible D match to TRBD1 (6 bases). Germline V gene data show CDR1 as MDHEN and CDR2 as SYDVKM. Trimming pared 2 bases from V and 6 bases from J, leaving 14 bases between. The CDR3 consists of 15 residues. This chain's CDR3 is CASSLPILTGNIQYF. CDR3 bases: TGTGCCAGCAGTTTACCAATCCTGACAGGAAACATTCAGTACTTC.

This clonotype appeared a few times. The rearrangement joins TRBV7-9 to TRBJ2-4; 7 bases are a match to TRBD2. CDR3 length: 14 residues. The V gene end was trimmed by 3 bases and the J gene end by 8 bases; junction bases not matched to a gene: 7. CDR1 is SEHNR, CDR2 FQNEAQ, per germline (reference sequence). CDR3 nucleotides: TGTGCCAGCAGCTTGGGGGGGTCCAAGGACATTCAGTACTTC. Protein sequence: CASSLGGSKDIQYF.

This chain connects TRBV12-3 or TRBV12-4 to TRBJ1-5; D not resolved. With 3 bases removed from V and 5 bases from J, the gap between germline ends came to 11 bases. The CDR3 contains 14 residues. CDR3 bases: TGTGCCAGCAGTTTTAAGGGTTTTGATCAGCCCCAGCATTTT. This translates into CASSFKGFDQPQHF.

The J gene is TRBJ2-7, the V gene TRBV27, with unresolved D. The germline gives CDR1 MNHEY, CDR2 SMNVEV (reference sequence). V lost 2 bases and J lost 1, with 12 bases in between. The CDR3 runs 15 residues. CDR3 in amino acids: CASSLIFTASYEQYF. In nucleotides, the CDR3 is TGTGCCAGCAGTTTAATCTTCACAGCGTCCTACGAGCAGTACTTC.

This clonotype was seen a handful of times. As DNA, the CDR3 is TGTGCCAGCAGCTCCGGGGGTTTCTCGGCTAGCACAGATACGCAGTATTTT. Protein sequence: CASSSGGFSASTDTQYF. The V gene is TRBV7-9, the J gene TRBJ2-3, with D perhaps matching TRBD2 (6 bases). The V gene lost 4 bases and the J gene lost 0 bases, with 17 bases spanning the gap. This CDR3 is built from 17 residues. Germline CDR1 is SEHNR and CDR2 is FQNEAQ (reference sequence).

This clonotype was counted ten times or more. CDR3 coding DNA: TGCAGCGTTGAAGTTATCATGCTGTCCGGCGCTGAAGCTTTCTTT. Residues: CSVEVIMLSGAEAFF. The V call is TRBV29-1, the J call TRBJ1-1, with D unresolved. The germline gives CDR1 SQVTM, CDR2 ANQGSEA. V was trimmed by 1 base and J by 6 bases, leaving 18 bases between them. The CDR3 loop spans 15 amino acids. Full variable domain (rest looked up from reference TRBV29-1 and TRBJ1-1): SAVISQKPSRDICQRGTSLTIQCQVDSQVTMMFWYRQQPGQSLTLIATANQGSEATYESGFVIDKFPISRPNLTFSTLTVSNMSPEDSSIYLCSVEVIMLSGAEAFFGQGTRLTVV.

This clonotype was observed a few times. V gene TRBV12-3 or TRBV12-4 combines with J gene TRBJ2-1; 8 nucleotides align to TRBD2. This CDR3 contains 16 residues. The V segment lost 0 bases and the J segment 4 bases; nucleotides outside the gene matches: 5. CDR3 region: CASSLAGSGVYNEQFF. In DNA, the CDR3 is TGTGCCAGCAGTTTAGCGGGTAGCGGGGTATACAATGAGCAGTTCTTC.

This clonotype has just a few counts. This chain links TRBV11-2 with TRBJ2-3, with 9 bases aligning to TRBD1. V shed 3 bases, J shed 3 bases, and the junction held 10 bases outside the gene matches. This CDR3 region has 17 residues. Germline lookup yields CDR1 SGHAT and CDR2 FQNNGV. The CDR3 DNA is TGTGCCAGCAGCTTCGCTCCTGGACAGGGGAGAACAGATACGCAGTATTTT. This codes for CASSFAPGQGRTDTQYF.

This clonotype was counted only a few times. The rearrangement links TRBV20-1 to TRBJ1-5, with D possibly being TRBD1 (5 bases). The CDR3 is made up of 14 amino acids. V was shortened by 5 bases and J by 1 base, with 12 bases between the two germline ends. CDR1 DFQATT and CDR2 SNEGSKA come from the germline V gene (reference sequence). The CDR3: CSAWTPGSNQPQHF. CDR3 nucleotides: TGCAGTGCTTGGACACCGGGCAGCAATCAGCCCCAGCATTTT.

The sample holds a few counts of this clonotype. V and J are TRBV29-1 and TRBJ1-1; 7 positions agree with TRBD1. Germline CDR1 reads SQVTM; CDR2 reads ANQGSEA. The CDR3 has 12 amino acids. J gave up 11 bases and V 7 bases, and 13 bases lay outside the gene matches. For the CDR3, the DNA is TGCAGCGCCCCGACAGGGCCAGGAGCGGCTTTCTTT. It encodes CSAPTGPGAAFF. The complete variable domain, with remaining parts taken from reference TRBV29-1 and TRBJ1-1, reads SAVISQKPSRDICQRGTSLTIQCQVDSQVTMMFWYRQQPGQSLTLIATANQGSEATYESGFVIDKFPISRPNLTFSTLTVSNMSPEDSSIYLCSAPTGPGAAFFGQGTRLTVV.

The chain has TRBV28 and TRBJ1-6; D is unclear. The CDR3 length is 16 residues. The V and J ends lost 3 bases and 0 bases respectively, with 9 bases between them. The V gene's germline CDR1 is MDHEN and CDR2 SYDVKM. For the CDR3, the DNA is TGTGCCAGCAGTTTTGGTTGGAGCTCCTATAATTCACCCCTCCACTTT. Protein sequence: CASSFGWSSYNSPLHF. Full variable domain (missing parts from reference TRBV28 and TRBJ1-6): DVKVTQSSRYLVKRTGEKVFLECVQDMDHENMFWYRQDPGLGLRLIYFSYDVKMKEKGDIPEGYSVSREKKERFSLILESASTNQTSMYLCASSFGWSSYNSPLHFGNGTRLTVT.

There are a few counts of this clonotype. The chain links TRBV7-9 to TRBJ2-1; D call uncertain. The CDR3 length is 14 residues. Trimming stripped 3 bases from V and 7 bases from J, with 13 bases between. Germline CDR1 SEHNR, CDR2 FQNEAQ (reference sequence). In nucleotides, the CDR3 is TGTGCCAGCAGCTTGGTCCTCTGGGGAAATGAGCAGTTCTTC. Amino acid sequence: CASSLVLWGNEQFF.

The V call is TRBV5-4, the J call TRBJ2-6; possible D gene TRBD1, 5 bases. The CDR3 consists of 15 residues. Trimming shortened V by 4 bases and J by 2 bases, and 10 bases separated the two germline ends. CDR1 SGHNT and CDR2 YYREEE come from the germline V gene (reference sequence). CDR3 DNA sequence: TGTGCCAGCAGCCTCAGGGTGGCTGGGGCCAACGTCCTGACTTTC. Amino acids: CASSLRVAGANVLTF.

The V and J genes are TRBV7-9 and TRBJ2-7; the D call may be TRBD1 or TRBD2 (5 bases each). V was trimmed by 4 bases and J by 7 bases, leaving 20 bases between them. CDR1 is SEHNR and CDR2 is FQNEAQ in the germline V gene (reference sequence). The CDR3 covers 15 residues. CDR3: CASSSPGTLSEEQYF. CDR3 in DNA: TGTGCCAGCAGCTCCCCCGGGACCCTAAGTGAGGAGCAGTACTTC. The full variable domain, rest sourced from reference TRBV7-9 and TRBJ2-7, is DTGVSQNPRHKITKRGQNVTFRCDPISEHNRLYWYRQTLGQGPEFLTYFQNEAQLEKSRLLSDRFSAERPKGSFSTLEIQRTEQGDSAMYLCASSSPGTLSEEQYFGPGTRLTVT.

There are a few counts of this clonotype. The chain is built from TRBV12-3 or TRBV12-4 and TRBJ1-6; 9 bases agree with TRBD1. V lost 6 bases and J lost 10; bases outside the gene matches: 7. This CDR3 contains 14 residues. The CDR3 spells CASSRQGDRSPLHF. The CDR3 DNA reads as TGTGCCAGCAGCCGACAGGGGGATCGGTCACCCCTCCACTTT.

This clonotype was seen repeatedly, ten times or more. This sequence joins TRBV11-2 and TRBJ2-1; 9 bases map to TRBD2. The CDR3 consists of 16 residues. V trimming: 5 bases; J trimming: 1 base; junction bases outside the gene matches: 6. Germline CDR1 is SGHAT and CDR2 is FQNNGV. CDR3 region: CASSLISGSSYNEQFF. The CDR3 bases are TGTGCCAGCAGCCTAATTAGCGGGAGTTCCTACAATGAGCAGTTCTTC.

This clonotype occurred a few times. This chain joins TRBV28 and TRBJ2-2; D unresolved. V was trimmed by 2 bases and J by 3 bases, leaving 7 bases between them. The CDR3 totals 14 residues. The germline V gene encodes CDR1 MDHEN and CDR2 SYDVKM. CDR3 sequence reads: CASSLAAYTGELFF. In DNA, the CDR3 is TGTGCCAGCAGTTTAGCAGCATACACCGGGGAGCTGTTTTTT.